Detailed here is one T cell receptor beta chain. V lost 3 bases to trimming and J lost 11 bases, with 16 bases between them. Looked up from germline, CDR1 is MNHNS and CDR2 is SASEGT. CDR3 length equals 13 residues. This entry belongs to a study of cytomegalovirus exposure and HLA in healthy donors. Repertoires were generated with immunoSEQ multiplex PCR, while TCRdb's copy carries only in-frame clones and drops some. The sample records 150,000 or so clones, around 89% being singletons. Sequencing input: PBMCs. The chain joins TRBV6-1 to TRBJ1-1; D possibly corresponds to TRBD1 (6 bases). This receptor was obtained from a woman aged 30 to 39 in good health and CMV-seropositive. CDR3 residues: CASSDRQAGWAFF. The CDR3 region has the DNA TGTGCCAGCAGTGATCGACAGGCAGGTTGGGCTTTCTTT.